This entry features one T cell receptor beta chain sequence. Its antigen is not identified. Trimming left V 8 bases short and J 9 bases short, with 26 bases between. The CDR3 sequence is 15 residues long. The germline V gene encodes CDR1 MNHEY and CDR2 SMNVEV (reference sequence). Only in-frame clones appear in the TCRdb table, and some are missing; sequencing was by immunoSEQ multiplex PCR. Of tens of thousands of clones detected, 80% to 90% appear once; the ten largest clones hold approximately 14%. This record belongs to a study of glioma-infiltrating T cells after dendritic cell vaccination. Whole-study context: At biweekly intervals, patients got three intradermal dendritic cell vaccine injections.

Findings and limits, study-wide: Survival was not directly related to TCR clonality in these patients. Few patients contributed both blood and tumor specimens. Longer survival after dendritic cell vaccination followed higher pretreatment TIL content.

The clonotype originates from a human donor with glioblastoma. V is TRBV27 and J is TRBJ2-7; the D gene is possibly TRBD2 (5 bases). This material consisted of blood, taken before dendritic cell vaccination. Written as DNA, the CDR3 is TGTGCCAGCCAAGCAGGCCGATTCCCCCTACGGGGGCAGTACTTC. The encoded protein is CASQAGRFPLRGQYF.